These 31 T cell receptor beta chains share one sample of origin, sequenced in a study of blood T cell repertoires in COVID-19. Data came from immunoSEQ multiplex PCR; TCRdb stores just in-frame clones and leaves some out. The table lists roughly 250,000 clones, around 89% of them singletons, with roughly 9% in the top ten. The material sequenced was PBMCs or T cells enriched from blood (not recorded which). The receptors derive from a man aged 35 to 55 who had recovered from COVID-19.

The rearrangement uses TRBV6-5 and TRBJ2-7; D not certain. This CDR3 region has 15 residues. Trimming left V 4 bases short and J 0 bases short, with 13 bases between. Germline V gene data show CDR1 as MNHEY and CDR2 as SVGAGI. The DNA for the CDR3 is TGTGCCAGCAGTTTGGCGGAACCGTTCTCCTACGAGCAGTACTTC. Amino acids: CASSLAEPFSYEQYF.

The V gene is TRBV12-5, the J gene TRBJ2-3; 14 nucleotides align to TRBD2. V was pared by 6 bases and J by 2 bases, with 4 bases of the junction left unmatched. Germline V lookup: CDR1 LGHNT, CDR2 FRNRAP. The CDR3 extends over 16 amino acids. This CDR3 is CASGAGLAGVTDTQYF. In DNA, the CDR3 is TGTGCTAGTGGCGCGGGACTAGCGGGGGTCACAGATACGCAGTATTTT.

This chain uses TRBV21-1 with TRBJ2-1; the D call TRBD1 from the table was never checked on the DNA. TRBV21-1 is noted as a pseudogene. The CDR3 is made up of 18 amino acids. The CDR3 DNA reads TGTGCCAGCAGCAATGGCCTTCGGGCCTGGGGGCCCCACAATGAGCAGTTCTTC. Amino acid sequence: CASSNGLRAWGPHNEQFF.

The rearrangement uses TRBV24-1 and TRBJ2-3; the D gene is possibly TRBD2 (5 bases). V was trimmed by 6 bases and J by 2 bases, leaving 11 bases between them. The germline V gene has CDR1 KGHDR and CDR2 SFDVKD. This CDR3 has 14 residues. The CDR3 coding sequence is TGTGCCACCAGTATCGGACTGCCCACAGATACGCAGTATTTT. Its protein product is CATSIGLPTDTQYF.

V is TRBV27 and J is TRBJ1-5; 8 bases agree with TRBD1. CDR1 is MNHEY, CDR2 SMNVEV, per germline (reference sequence). With 2 bases clipped from V and 2 bases from J, the junction kept 2 bases outside the gene matches. The CDR3 totals 15 residues. The CDR3 spells CASSLGQGGNQPQHF. The CDR3 DNA follows: TGTGCCAGCAGTTTAGGACAGGGAGGCAATCAGCCCCAGCATTTT.

The rearrangement uses TRBV6-1 and TRBJ2-7; TRBD1 matches 9 bases. Per the germline V gene, CDR1 is MNHNS and CDR2 is SASEGT. The junction had 5 bases not matched to a gene; V was cut back by 1 base and J by 4 bases. The CDR3 loop spans 15 amino acids. CDR3 sequence: CASSEGTGVKYEQYF. The CDR3 nucleotides read TGTGCCAGCAGTGAAGGGACAGGGGTGAAATACGAGCAGTACTTC.

This rearrangement joins TRBV15 to TRBJ1-2, with 11 bases aligning to TRBD1. The CDR3 is 17 residues long. Unmatched junction bases numbered 12, after V lost 1 base and J lost 8 bases. Germline CDR1 LNHNV, CDR2 YYDKDF (reference sequence). This CDR3 reads CATSRGGQGALASGYTF. The DNA for the CDR3 is TGTGCCACCAGCAGAGGTGGACAGGGGGCTTTGGCTTCCGGCTACACCTTC.

CDR3 in amino acids: CATAVLLAHKGGSKNIQYF. CDR3 DNA: TGTGCCACCGCCGTATTACTAGCACATAAAGGGGGCTCCAAAAACATTCAGTACTTC. The chain links TRBV27 to TRBJ2-4; D might be TRBD1 (7 bases). Between the trimmed V and J ends, which lost 10 bases and 2 bases, there was a span of 30 bases. Germline CDR1 and CDR2: MNHEY and SMNVEV (reference sequence). The CDR3 loop spans 19 amino acids.

The chain uses TRBV6-5 and TRBJ2-7; tentatively, D is TRBD2 (6 bases). CDR1 and CDR2 (germline): MNHEY, SVGAGI. The CDR3 sequence is 13 residues long. Trimming left V 7 bases short and J 3 bases short, with 13 bases between. CDR3 sequence: CASKPGLGYEQYF. CDR3 nucleotide sequence: TGTGCCAGCAAACCGGGACTGGGCTACGAGCAGTACTTC.

The CDR3 region has the DNA TGTGCCAGCAGCGAGAGGGGGTCCTCCTACAATGAGCAGTTCTTC. Amino acids: CASSERGSSYNEQFF. The genes are TRBV5-8 and TRBJ2-1; tentative D call: TRBD1 (6 bases). This CDR3 has 15 amino acids. Germline loops: CDR1 SGHTS, CDR2 YDEGEE. Trimming cost V 4 bases and J 0 bases, with 11 bases left between them.

This clone showed up just once. J is TRBJ1-1 and V is TRBV18, with D possibly being TRBD1 (5 bases). Germline-derived CDR1 and CDR2 are KGHSH and LQKENI. The CDR3 has 15 residues. Trimming left V 0 bases short and J 0 bases short, with 8 bases between. The CDR3 DNA reads as TGTGCCAGCTCACCACCGGGACTCCTGAACACTGAAGCTTTCTTT. Protein product: CASSPPGLLNTEAFF.

This chain uses TRBV20-1 with TRBJ2-7; D is ambiguous. V gave up 5 bases and J gave up 4 bases, with 6 bases separating them. Germline V gene sequence: CDR1 DFQATT, CDR2 SNEGSKA (reference sequence). The CDR3 is made up of 10 amino acids. The CDR3 protein is CSAARYEQYF. The CDR3 DNA reads as TGCAGTGCTGCCAGATACGAGCAGTACTTC.

The count of this clone is one. V usage is TRBV7-3 and J usage is TRBJ1-1, with D maybe TRBD1 (5 bases). This CDR3 is 14 amino acids long. Looked up from germline, CDR1 is SGHTA and CDR2 is FQGTGA. V lost 5 bases and J 5 bases, leaving 15 bases between the germline ends. CDR3 protein: CASSVGEGSTEAFF. CDR3 sequence (DNA): TGTGCCAGCAGCGTCGGGGAGGGGTCGACTGAAGCTTTCTTT.

This rearrangement joins TRBV7-9 to TRBJ2-5; TRBD1 matches 7 bases. CDR1 and CDR2 from the germline V gene are SEHNR and FQNEAQ (reference sequence). J was trimmed by 2 bases and V by 0 bases; bases with no gene match: 12. The CDR3 totals 18 residues. CDR3 loop: CASSLARYQPGQQETQYF. The CDR3 DNA reads TGTGCCAGCAGCTTAGCCCGGTACCAGCCGGGACAGCAAGAGACCCAGTACTTC. Filled out from reference TRBV7-9 and TRBJ2-5, the complete variable domain reads DTGVSQNPRHKITKRGQNVTFRCDPISEHNRLYWYRQTLGQGPEFLTYFQNEAQLEKSRLLSDRFSAERPKGSFSTLEIQRTEQGDSAMYLCASSLARYQPGQQETQYFGPGTRLLVL.

The V call is TRBV5-5, the J call TRBJ2-7, with D perhaps matching TRBD2 (5 bases). Trimming stripped 4 bases from V and 3 bases from J, with 11 bases between. Germline values: CDR1 SGHKS, CDR2 YYEKEE (reference sequence). This CDR3 has 13 amino acids. Here the CDR3 DNA reads TGTGCCAGCAGCAGATGGGGAGACTACGAGCAGTACTTC. This translates into CASSRWGDYEQYF.

The V gene is TRBV18, the J gene TRBJ2-3; tentatively, D is TRBD2 (6 bases). Germline CDR1 and CDR2: KGHSH and LQKENI. This CDR3 has 17 residues. V dropped 2 bases and J dropped 0 bases, with 15 bases sitting between them. The CDR3 sequence is CASSPIPVGTSTDTQYF. Here the CDR3 DNA reads TGTGCCAGCTCACCAATCCCGGTCGGGACTAGCACAGATACGCAGTATTTT.

The rearrangement joins TRBV27 to TRBJ2-1, with D possibly TRBD2 on 6 matching bases. The germline V gene encodes CDR1 MNHEY and CDR2 SMNVEV (reference sequence). Between the trimmed V and J ends, which lost 0 bases and 8 bases, there was a span of 17 bases. CDR3 length: 16 residues. For the CDR3, the DNA is TGTGCCAGCAGTTTATCGGGGGGAGGCATCGTTGATGAGCAGTTCTTC. Protein: CASSLSGGGIVDEQFF.

The chain carries TRBV11-3 and TRBJ2-7; D is perhaps TRBD1 (5 bases). V lost 5 bases to trimming and J lost 7 bases, with 18 bases between them. Germline V gene lookup returns CDR1 SGHNT and CDR2 YENEEA. This CDR3 has 14 amino acids. The CDR3 here is CASSGDLGQLEQYF. CDR3 nucleotide sequence: TGTGCCAGCAGCGGTGATCTGGGGCAACTTGAGCAGTACTTC.

In this sample, this clone turned up a few times. The chain carries TRBV18 and TRBJ2-2; 7 bases align to TRBD2. V gave up 1 base and J gave up 3 bases; unmatched junction bases: 11. The CDR3 has 18 residues. CDR1 is KGHSH and CDR2 is LQKENI in the germline V gene. CDR3 in amino acids: CASSPRLLSAGDTGELFF. For the CDR3, the DNA is TGTGCCAGCTCACCACGGTTGTTATCCGCGGGGGACACCGGGGAGCTGTTTTTT.

The genes are TRBV18 and TRBJ2-5, with D perhaps TRBD2 (6 bases). The V and J ends lost 3 bases and 5 bases respectively, with 10 bases between them. Germline V gene data show CDR1 as KGHSH and CDR2 as LQKENI. The CDR3 covers 13 residues. The CDR3 here is CASSPAGSETQYF. CDR3 in DNA: TGTGCCAGCTCACCGGCGGGGTCGGAGACCCAGTACTTC.

This clone has a single count. V and J are TRBV2 and TRBJ2-1; no firm D call. The CDR3 has 17 amino acids. The germline gives CDR1 SNHLY, CDR2 FYNNEI. Between the trimmed V and J ends, which lost 0 bases and 3 bases, there was a span of 15 bases. CDR3 loop: CASSEALGFRGYNEQFF. CDR3 nucleotide sequence: TGTGCCAGCAGTGAAGCGCTCGGGTTTCGAGGCTACAATGAGCAGTTCTTC. Complete variable domain (other parts from reference TRBV2 and TRBJ2-1): EPEVTQTPSHQVTQMGQEVILRCVPISNHLYFYWYRQILGQKVEFLVSFYNNEISEKSEIFDDQFSVERPDGSNFTLKIRSTKLEDSAMYFCASSEALGFRGYNEQFFGPGTRLTVL.

The chain uses TRBV15 and TRBJ1-6, with D possibly being TRBD1 (5 bases). Between the trimmed V and J ends, which lost 0 bases and 0 bases, there was a span of 12 bases. CDR3 length: 18 amino acids. From germline, CDR1 is LNHNV and CDR2 YYDKDF (reference sequence). The CDR3 nucleotides are TGTGCCACCAGCAGAGATTGGGGCAGGAGCTCCTATAATTCACCCCTCCACTTT. Its translation: CATSRDWGRSSYNSPLHF. The full variable domain, its missing parts supplied by reference TRBV15 and TRBJ1-6, is DAMVIQNPRYQVTQFGKPVTLSCSQTLNHNVMYWYQQKSSQAPKLLFHYYDKDFNNEADTPDNFQSRRPNTSFCFLDIRSPGLGDTAMYLCATSRDWGRSSYNSPLHFGNGTRLTVT.

The V gene is TRBV12-5, the J gene TRBJ1-1; D not certain. CDR1 is LGHNT, CDR2 FRNRAP, per germline. The CDR3 extends over 12 amino acids. Trimming took 0 bases from V and 7 from J, leaving 6 bases between them. The CDR3, as DNA: TGTGCTAGTGGTTTGGTCTCGGGTGAAGCTTTCTTT. As protein: CASGLVSGEAFF.

The chain recombines TRBV9 with TRBJ1-2; unclear D gene. The V and J ends lost 3 bases and 8 bases respectively, with 11 bases between them. CDR1 is SGDLS and CDR2 is YYNGEE in the germline V gene. CDR3 length equals 12 residues. The CDR3 loop reads CASSEIWRGYTF. CDR3 nucleotides: TGTGCCAGCAGCGAGATCTGGAGAGGCTACACCTTC.

This chain links TRBV2 with TRBJ1-4, with D perhaps TRBD1 (5 bases). CDR1 is SNHLY, CDR2 FYNNEI, per germline. V was cut by 7 bases and J by 8 bases, with 17 bases left in between. This CDR3 spans 14 amino acids. Here the CDR3 reads CASNLNAGEEKLFF. The CDR3, as DNA: TGTGCCAGCAACCTTAATGCGGGGGAAGAAAAACTGTTTTTT.

Only one count was recorded for this clone. The V gene is TRBV5-8, the J gene TRBJ1-2, with 7 nucleotides matching TRBD1. V shed 4 bases and J 6 bases; nucleotides not matched to a gene: 15. The CDR3 totals 16 residues. Germline V gene data show CDR1 as SGHTS and CDR2 as YDEGEE. The DNA of the CDR3 is TGTGCCAGCAGCCTCATAAGACAGGGCAGGGTGGATGGCTACACCTTC. Its translation: CASSLIRQGRVDGYTF.

V usage is TRBV4-1 and J usage is TRBJ1-5; 9 nucleotides line up with TRBD1. V lost 4 bases to trimming and J lost 7 bases; unmatched junction nucleotides: 8. Germline lookup yields CDR1 MGHRA and CDR2 YSYEKL. The CDR3 is made up of 15 amino acids. The CDR3 loop reads CASSRQTGGVQPQHF. For the CDR3, the DNA is TGCGCCAGCAGCCGACAAACAGGGGGCGTCCAGCCCCAGCATTTT.

J is TRBJ2-5 and V is TRBV19; 8 nucleotides align to TRBD2. Germline V gene lookup returns CDR1 LNHDA and CDR2 SQIVND (reference sequence). The CDR3 totals 14 residues. V was clipped by 4 bases and J by 5 bases; unmatched bases: 6. CDR3 nucleotides: TGTGCCAGTAGTAACGGGAGGGCCGTGGAGACCCAGTACTTC. Its protein product is CASSNGRAVETQYF.

The CDR3 DNA follows: TGTGCCAGGACGACTAGCGGGAGTACCTACGAGCAGTACTTC. Amino acids: CARTTSGSTYEQYF. This chain joins TRBV27 and TRBJ2-7; the match to TRBD2 covers 12 bases. With V trimmed by 9 bases and J by 2 bases, 5 bases remained unmatched. Germline V lookup: CDR1 MNHEY, CDR2 SMNVEV (reference sequence). The CDR3 sequence is 14 residues long.

The chain recombines TRBV7-8 with TRBJ2-7; 7 bases fit TRBD1. The length of the CDR3 is 15 residues. Germline V gene data show CDR1 as SGHVS and CDR2 as FQNEAQ. V shed 3 bases, J shed 5 bases, and the junction held 10 bases outside the gene matches. The CDR3 here is CASSFTSGGPHEQYF. The CDR3 DNA sequence: TGTGCCAGCAGCTTCACGTCAGGGGGTCCTCACGAGCAGTACTTC.

V usage is TRBV4-2 and J usage is TRBJ2-2; TRBD2 agrees at 7 bases. With 1 base clipped from V and 5 bases from J, the junction kept 7 bases outside the gene matches. The CDR3 contains 16 residues. Germline V lookup: CDR1 LGHNA, CDR2 YNFKEQ. This CDR3 is CASSQVPGLSTGELFF. CDR3 nucleotides: TGTGCCAGCAGCCAAGTACCGGGACTATCAACCGGGGAGCTGTTTTTT.